This record looks at one T cell receptor beta chain sequence and its context. Its antigen remains unknown. This sample is part of a study of OX40 agonist ivuxolimab in advanced cancers. The overall study: The group had a mean age of around 64 years, ranged from about 20 to 80, and was 82.7% male. One hepatocellular carcinoma and a couple of cutaneous melanoma patients partially responded.

Some clones are missing from TCRdb's copy, which holds only in-frame ones; the method was immunoSEQ multiplex PCR. The repertoire has 85,000 to 90,000 clones, 92% of them found once; the top ten carry around 1.1%. Findings of the study overall: Also present in some nonresponders was a low level of normalized T-cell clonal expansion. On average, CD8+ T cells showed a greater number of expanded clones than CD4+.

CDR3 length: 16 residues. V was shortened by 6 bases and J by 0 bases, with 15 bases between the two germline ends. Germline CDR1 is LNHDA and CDR2 is SQIVND (reference sequence). The material sequenced was CD4+ or CD8+ T cells sorted from blood, taken in a trial of the OX40 agonist ivuxolimab. The sequence derives from an adult with an advanced solid tumor such as melanoma, head and neck, liver or kidney cancer. This chain links TRBV19 with TRBJ1-5; weak D call: TRBD1 (6 bases). The CDR3 spells CASRETGFGSNQPQHF. CDR3 bases: TGTGCCAGTAGGGAAACAGGGTTTGGTAGCAATCAGCCCCAGCATTTT.